The T cell receptor beta chain described here comes from a study of early T cells in non-severe SARS-CoV-2 infection. Between the trimmed V and J ends, which lost 6 bases and 1 base, there was a span of 9 bases. CDR3 length: 13 residues. Per germline, CDR1 MNHNY and CDR2 SVGAGI (reference sequence). TCRdb reprocessed the 5' RACE reads via MiXCR and lists one record per CDR3 protein. This repertoire shows fewer than 75,000 distinct CDR3 sequences, around 21% found once; its top ten account for 15% to 20%. The chain couples TRBV6-6 to TRBJ1-2; D unresolved. The source was whole blood, collected at baseline. The sequence was collected from an adult who was a healthcare worker with PCR-confirmed SARS-CoV-2 infection or an uninfected control (not recorded which). In DNA form, the CDR3 reads TGTGCCAGCAGCCCCACAAGTAACTATGGCTACACCTTC. Amino acids: CASSPTSNYGYTF.